The rows below give T cell receptor beta chains drawn from one sample of a study of blood T cell repertoires in COVID-19. Measured with immunoSEQ multiplex PCR; TCRdb has only the in-frame clones, and not every one. The repertoire holds about 110,000 clones, with about nine tenths as singletons. The sequencing input was peripheral blood. The receptors here all came from a human donor in a cohort sampled during active COVID-19. Both conserved end residues are part of each CDR3.

>TRBV5-1
CASSQDRNTDTQYF
>TRBV5-6
CASSGDRVPYNEQFF
>TRBV6-1
CASSEALGLGYGYTF
>TRBV15
CATSRETVGTQYF
>TRBV27
CASSWVSRRETQYF
>TRBV27
CASSPPGTGRPEAFF
>TRBV5-1
CASSLSWAETDTQYF
>TRBV7-2
CASSSRTGRNQPQHF
>TRBV2
CASSDQGSPYNSPLHF
>TRBV7-2
CASSFFRGGAYEQYF
>TRBV9
CASSGEGPNGGYQPQHF
>TRBV14
CASSPRRDSEAFF
>TRBV6-5
CASSKGQGVYEQYF
>TRBV14
CASSHQGYEQYF
>TRBV10-3
CAISGVSGTSAGVSSGINNEQFF
>TRBV19
CASSIPGGVWNEQFF
>TRBV19
CASSTQTGVGAYEQYF
>TRBV13
CASSRGNQPQHF
>TRBV19
CASSRQGSDTQYF
>TRBV24-1
CATSGPTSGGAKGGTDTQYF
>TRBV5-8
CASSFGGSRSDTQYF
>TRBV29-1
CSAAGQSGTDTQYF
>TRBV12-5
CASGLTLDRATGELFF
>TRBV29-1
CSGGTGPYEQYF
>TRBV4-1
CASSQTVSYEQYF
>TRBV5-6
CASSLAWQGNQPQHF
>TRBV7-6
CASSAPGTAHYF
>TRBV2
CASSLSYEQYF
>TRBV3-1/TRBV3-2
CASTRGGGNSPLHF
>TRBV5-1
CASSLGRGHSGLTDTQYF
>TRBV5-1
CASSLAPGLDTEAFF
>TRBV3-1/TRBV3-2
CASSQDQGTWSNSPLHF
>TRBV29-1
CSAGQGNQPQHF
>TRBV14
CASSQLEAVSYEQYF
>TRBV10-3
CATGTGNTDTQYF
>TRBV28
CASSLSRAPREKLFF
>TRBV10-2
CASSPDKNYGYTF
>TRBV25-1
CASSGGQGRTEAFF
>TRBV11-2
CASSPGTGTYEQYF
>TRBV27
CASSLYRGPNYGYTF
>TRBV4-1
CASRGFDSGNTIYF